The clone carrying this T cell receptor (beta chain) was seen a handful of times. Amplification of TCR beta CDR3 regions used RNA as the template. The primer set for the first-round RT-PCR of the TCR CDR3 was HTBI. TCRdb reprocessed the multiplex PCR reads via MiXCR and lists one record per CDR3 protein. Among approximately 640,000 distinct CDR3 sequences listed, 45% were seen once. The data stem from a study of T cells in Graves' hyperthyroidism and ophthalmopathy. Trimming took off 5 bases at V and 2 bases at J, with 15 bases between the two ends. The CDR3 is 15 residues long. Germline values: CDR1 SGHTA, CDR2 FQGNSA.

The source material was peripheral blood or thyroid tissue (not recorded which). The TCR originated in an adult man with Graves' disease, either hyperthyroidism or ophthalmopathy (not recorded which). The chain is built from TRBV7-2 and TRBJ2-5; D possibly corresponds to TRBD2 (5 bases). CDR3 amino acids: CASSEPRGRQETQYF. CDR3 coding DNA: TGTGCCAGCAGCGAACCCCGGGGAAGGCAAGAGACCCAGTACTTC.